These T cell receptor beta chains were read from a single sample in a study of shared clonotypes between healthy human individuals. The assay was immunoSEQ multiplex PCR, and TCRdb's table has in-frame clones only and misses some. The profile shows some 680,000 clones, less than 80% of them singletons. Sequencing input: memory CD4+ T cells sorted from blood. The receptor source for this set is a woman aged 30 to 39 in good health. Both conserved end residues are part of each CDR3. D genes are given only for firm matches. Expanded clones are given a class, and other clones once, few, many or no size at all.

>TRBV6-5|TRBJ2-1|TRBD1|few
TGTGCCAGCAGTAACAGGGGGGTAGTTCGGGGTGAGCAGTTCTTC
CASSNRGVVRGEQFF
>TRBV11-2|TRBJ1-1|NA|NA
TGTGCCAGCAGTCCAACCACGGGAGGTACGGGCACTGAAGCTTTCTTT
CASSPTTGGTGTEAFF
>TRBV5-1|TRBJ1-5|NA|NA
TGCGCCAGCGGGGGGAATCAGCCCCAGCATTTT
CASGGNQPQHF
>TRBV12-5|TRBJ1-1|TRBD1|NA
TGTGCTAGTGGTTTGGTACTGGGGCAGGGGGCGTTCCAAGGGATGAACACTGAAGCTTTCTTT
CASGLVLGQGAFQGMNTEAFF
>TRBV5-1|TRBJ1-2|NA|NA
TGCGCCAGCAGCTTGGCAGGTTTCCCCCATGGCTACACCTTC
CASSLAGFPHGYTF
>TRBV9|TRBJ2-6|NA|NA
TGTGCCAGCAGCGTAGTTCGGGGCGGTGGGGCCAACGTCCTGACTTTC
CASSVVRGGGANVLTF
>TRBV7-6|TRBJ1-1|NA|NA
TGTGCCAGCAGCTTAGTAGGGGGTTCGGACACTGAAGCTTTCTTT
CASSLVGGSDTEAFF
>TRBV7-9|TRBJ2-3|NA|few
TGTGCCAGCACAACGCAGTATTTT
CASTTQYF
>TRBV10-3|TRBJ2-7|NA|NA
TGTGCCATCAGTGAGCAAACCTACGAGCAGTACTTC
CAISEQTYEQYF
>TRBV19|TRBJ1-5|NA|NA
TGTGCCAGTAGTTCTATCCCGCAAAGTCAGCCCCAGCATTTT
CASSSIPQSQPQHF
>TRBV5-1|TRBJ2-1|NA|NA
TGCGCCAGCAGCTTGGCCACAGGGAGCACCTACAATGAGCAGTTCTTC
CASSLATGSTYNEQFF
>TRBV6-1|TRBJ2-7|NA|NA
TGTGCCAGCAGTGGTGGAGACAGGCCGTCCGAGCAGTACTTC
CASSGGDRPSEQYF
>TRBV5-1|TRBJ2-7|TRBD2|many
TGCGCCAGCAGCTTGGCCAATGGGGGGGACGAGCAGTACTTC
CASSLANGGDEQYF
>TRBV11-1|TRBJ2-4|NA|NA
TGTGCCAGCAGCTTAGTACCTTCGGGGAACATTCAGTACTTC
CASSLVPSGNIQYF
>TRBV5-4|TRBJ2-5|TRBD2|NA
TGTGCCAGCAGAACCAGGGTTAGCGGGCAAGAGACCCAGTACTTC
CASRTRVSGQETQYF
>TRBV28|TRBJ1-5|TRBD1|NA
TGTGCCAGCAGACTTGGACAGGGCGGTAGCAATCAGCCCCAGCATTTT
CASRLGQGGSNQPQHF
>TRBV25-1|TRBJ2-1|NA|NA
TGTGCCAGCAGTGAACTGCGTCCCGGGAACTTCGATGAGCAGTTCTTC
CASSELRPGNFDEQFF
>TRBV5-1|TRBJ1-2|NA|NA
TGCGCCAGCAGCCTCTCGGGGTCTAACTATGGCTACACCTTC
CASSLSGSNYGYTF
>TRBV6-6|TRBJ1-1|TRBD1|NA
TGTGCCAGCAGTTACTCGGGGACAGGGGGCATTTCTGAAGCTTTCTTT
CASSYSGTGGISEAFF
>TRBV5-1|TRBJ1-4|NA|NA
TGCGCCAGCAGGACGGGAGGGGCGAGTAATGAAAAACTGTTTTTT
CASRTGGASNEKLFF
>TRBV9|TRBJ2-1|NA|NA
TGTGCCAGCGGAAGGCAGGCTTTCGAGCAGTTCTTC
CASGRQAFEQFF
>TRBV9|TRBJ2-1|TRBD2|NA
TGTGCCAGCAGCTCCCAGGGGCGGGAGGGCTACAATGAGCAGTTCTTC
CASSSQGREGYNEQFF
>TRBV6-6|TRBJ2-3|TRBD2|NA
TGTGCCAGCTGCGAGCGGGGGACTAGCACAGATACGCAGTATTTT
CASCERGTSTDTQYF
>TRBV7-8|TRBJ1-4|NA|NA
TGTGCCAGCAGCTTAGACACAGGGAGGAATGAAAAACTGTTTTTT
CASSLDTGRNEKLFF
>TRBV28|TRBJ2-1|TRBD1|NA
TGTGCCAGCAGAGATGACAGGGGGCGGGACAATGAGCAGTTCTTC
CASRDDRGRDNEQFF
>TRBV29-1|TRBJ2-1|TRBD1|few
TGCAGCGCATATCGACAGGGCCACAATGAGCAGTTCTTC
CSAYRQGHNEQFF
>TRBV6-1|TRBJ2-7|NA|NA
TGTGCCAGCAGTGAACGGGGCTTCCAGCGAATTGACTTC
CASSERGFQRIDF
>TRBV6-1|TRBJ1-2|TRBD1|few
TGTGCCAGCAGTGCGGGACAGGGGGTTGATGGCTACACCTTC
CASSAGQGVDGYTF
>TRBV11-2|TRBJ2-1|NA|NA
TGTGCCAGCAGCCGTCGGGAGATCAGCTACAATGAGCAGTTCTTC
CASSRREISYNEQFF
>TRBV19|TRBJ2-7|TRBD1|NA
TGTGCCAGTAGTATAGAGGAGGGGACAGGGTCCTACGAGCAGTACTTC
CASSIEEGTGSYEQYF
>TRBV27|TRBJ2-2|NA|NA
TGTGCCAGCAGTTCCCGGGGGAACACCGGGGAGCTGTTTTTT
CASSSRGNTGELFF